This record looks at one TCR beta chain sequence and its context. The sample comes from a study of technical replicates of blood from a handful of donors. CDR3 length: 13 residues. Trimming shortened V by 3 bases and J by 4 bases, and 9 bases separated the two germline ends. CDR1 and CDR2 (germline): ENHRY, SYGVKD. Profiled with immunoSEQ multiplex PCR; TCRdb holds only in-frame clones, not every one. The profile covers about 79,000 clones, with more than 90% appearing a single time and under 0.5% taken by the ten largest. The rearrangement uses TRBV10-3 and TRBJ1-2; D is uncertain. Sequenced material: T cells isolated from PBMCs. This receptor was identified in a human donor in good health. Some clones in this sample may be carry-over from other donors' samples. Written as DNA, the CDR3 is TGTGCCATCAGTGATGCCAGTGGCTATGGCTACACCTTC. It specifies CAISDASGYGYTF.